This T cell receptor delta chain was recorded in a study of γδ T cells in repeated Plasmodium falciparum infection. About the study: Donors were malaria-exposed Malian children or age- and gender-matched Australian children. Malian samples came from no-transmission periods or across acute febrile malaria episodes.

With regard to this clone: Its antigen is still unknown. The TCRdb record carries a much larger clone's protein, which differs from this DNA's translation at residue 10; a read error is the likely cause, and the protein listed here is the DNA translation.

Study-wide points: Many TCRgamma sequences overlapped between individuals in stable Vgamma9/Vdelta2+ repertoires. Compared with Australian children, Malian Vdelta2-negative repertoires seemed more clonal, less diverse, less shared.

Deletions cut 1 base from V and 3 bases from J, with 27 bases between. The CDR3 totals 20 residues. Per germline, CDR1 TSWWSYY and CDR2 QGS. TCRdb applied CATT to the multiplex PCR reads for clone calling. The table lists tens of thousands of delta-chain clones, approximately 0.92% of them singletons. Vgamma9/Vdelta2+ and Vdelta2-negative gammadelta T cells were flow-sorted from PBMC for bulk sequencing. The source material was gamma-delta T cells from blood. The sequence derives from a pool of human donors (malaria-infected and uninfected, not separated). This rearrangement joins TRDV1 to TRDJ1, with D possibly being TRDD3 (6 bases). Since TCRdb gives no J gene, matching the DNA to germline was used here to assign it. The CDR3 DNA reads TGTGCTCTTGGGGAACAAAGGGGCTCCCTACGATGGGATAAAGCCGATAAACTCATCTTT. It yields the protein CALGEQRGSLRWDKADKLIF.